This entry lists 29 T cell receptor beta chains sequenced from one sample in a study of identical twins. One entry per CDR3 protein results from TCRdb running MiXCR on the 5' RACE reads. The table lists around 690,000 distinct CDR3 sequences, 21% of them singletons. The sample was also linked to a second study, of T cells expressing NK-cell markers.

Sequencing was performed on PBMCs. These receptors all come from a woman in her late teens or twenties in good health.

CDR3 sequence (DNA): TGCGCCAGCAGCCCTAGACTAGCGGGAGTTTTTGGTGAGCAGTTCTTC. This encodes CASSPRLAGVFGEQFF. The chain links TRBV4-3 to TRBJ2-1; 12 positions match TRBD2. With V trimmed by 4 bases and J by 9 bases, 10 bases remained unmatched. CDR1 is LGHNA and CDR2 is YSLEER in the germline V gene. This CDR3 has 16 residues.

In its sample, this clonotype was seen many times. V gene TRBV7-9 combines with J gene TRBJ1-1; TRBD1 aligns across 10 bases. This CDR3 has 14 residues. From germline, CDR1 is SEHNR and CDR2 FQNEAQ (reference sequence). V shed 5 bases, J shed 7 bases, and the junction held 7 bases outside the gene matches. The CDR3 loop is CASSTRQGAIEAFF. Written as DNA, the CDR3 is TGTGCCAGCAGCACCAGACAGGGGGCAATTGAAGCTTTCTTT.

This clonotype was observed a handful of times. CDR3 bases: TGCAGCGCCAAGGTGGGAAACACCATATATTTT. Its translation is CSAKVGNTIYF. The gene calls are TRBV29-1 and TRBJ1-3; D ambiguous. The germline V gene has CDR1 SQVTM and CDR2 ANQGSEA. The CDR3 consists of 11 residues. The germline V and J ends were trimmed by 7 bases and 4 bases, with 8 bases remaining between them.

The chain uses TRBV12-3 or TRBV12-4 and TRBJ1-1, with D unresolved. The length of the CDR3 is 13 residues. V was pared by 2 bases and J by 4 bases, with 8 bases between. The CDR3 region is CASSLLYGTEAFF. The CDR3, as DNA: TGTGCCAGCAGTTTATTGTACGGCACTGAAGCTTTCTTT.

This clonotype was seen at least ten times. For the CDR3, the DNA is TGTGCCAGCAGACCCCCCACCCAGACAGGGTCGCTCGAGACCCAGTACTTC. Translation gives CASRPPTQTGSLETQYF. The chain joins TRBV6-1 to TRBJ2-5; 7 bases are a match to TRBD1. Germline lookup yields CDR1 MNHNS and CDR2 SASEGT. The CDR3 has 17 residues. Trimming at V came to 6 bases and at J to 5 bases, leaving 18 bases not matched to a gene.

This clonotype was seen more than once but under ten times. The CDR3 DNA sequence: TGTGCCAGCAGCGTGGGTTTTGGAATCTACGAGCAGTACTTC. The encoded protein is CASSVGFGIYEQYF. The chain couples TRBV9 to TRBJ2-7; D remains unclear. CDR1 is SGDLS, CDR2 YYNGEE, per germline. The CDR3 totals 14 residues. The V gene lost 2 bases and the J gene lost 3 bases, with 12 bases spanning the gap. Combining the CDR3 with reference TRBV9 and TRBJ2-7 gives the whole variable domain DSGVTQTPKHLITATGQRVTLRCSPRSGDLSVYWYQQSLDQGLQFLIQYYNGEERAKGNILERFSAQQFPDLHSELNLSSLELGDSALYFCASSVGFGIYEQYFGPGTRLTVT.

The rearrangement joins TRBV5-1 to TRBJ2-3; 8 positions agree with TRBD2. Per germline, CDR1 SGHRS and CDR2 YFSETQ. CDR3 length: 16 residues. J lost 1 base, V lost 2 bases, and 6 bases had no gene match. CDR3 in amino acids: CASSFTAGARTDTQYF. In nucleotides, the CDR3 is TGCGCCAGCAGCTTCACAGCGGGGGCCCGCACAGATACGCAGTATTTT.

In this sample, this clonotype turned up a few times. CDR3 protein: CSAPLGREVELFF. DNA for the CDR3: TGCAGTGCCCCCCTGGGGCGGGAGGTGGAGCTGTTTTTT. The chain combines TRBV20-1 with TRBJ2-2; 8 nucleotides match TRBD2. The CDR3 runs 13 residues. Per germline, CDR1 DFQATT and CDR2 SNEGSKA (reference sequence). With 6 bases clipped from V and 10 bases from J, the junction kept 10 bases outside the gene matches.

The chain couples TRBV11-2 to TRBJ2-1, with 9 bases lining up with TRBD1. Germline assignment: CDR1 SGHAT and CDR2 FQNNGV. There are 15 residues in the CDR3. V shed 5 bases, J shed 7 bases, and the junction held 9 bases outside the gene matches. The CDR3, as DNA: TGTGCCAGCAGCCGACGGGACAGGGCACGAAATGAGCAGTTCTTC. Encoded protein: CASSRRDRARNEQFF.

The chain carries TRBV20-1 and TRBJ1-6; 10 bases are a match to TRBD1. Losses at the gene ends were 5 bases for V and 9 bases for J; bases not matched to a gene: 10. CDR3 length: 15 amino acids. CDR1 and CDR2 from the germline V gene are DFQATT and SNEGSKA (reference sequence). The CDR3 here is CSAPRDRGRGSPLHF. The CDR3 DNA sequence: TGCAGTGCTCCCCGGGACAGGGGACGGGGTTCACCCCTCCACTTT.

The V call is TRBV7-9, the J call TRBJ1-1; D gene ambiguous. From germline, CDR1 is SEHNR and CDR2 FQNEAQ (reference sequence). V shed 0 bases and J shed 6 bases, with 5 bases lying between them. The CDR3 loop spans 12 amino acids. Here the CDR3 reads CASSLAHAEAFF. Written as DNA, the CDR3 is TGTGCCAGCAGCTTAGCTCACGCTGAAGCTTTCTTT. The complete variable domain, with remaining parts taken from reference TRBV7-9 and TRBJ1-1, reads DTGVSQNPRHKITKRGQNVTFRCDPISEHNRLYWYRQTLGQGPEFLTYFQNEAQLEKSRLLSDRFSAERPKGSFSTLEIQRTEQGDSAMYLCASSLAHAEAFFGQGTRLTVV.

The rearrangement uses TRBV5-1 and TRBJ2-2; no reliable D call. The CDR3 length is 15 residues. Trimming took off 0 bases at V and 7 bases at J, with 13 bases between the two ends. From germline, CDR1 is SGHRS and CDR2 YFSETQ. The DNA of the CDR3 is TGCGCCAGCAGCTTGGCCCAGTTGGGTGTCGGGGAGCTGTTTTTT. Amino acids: CASSLAQLGVGELFF.

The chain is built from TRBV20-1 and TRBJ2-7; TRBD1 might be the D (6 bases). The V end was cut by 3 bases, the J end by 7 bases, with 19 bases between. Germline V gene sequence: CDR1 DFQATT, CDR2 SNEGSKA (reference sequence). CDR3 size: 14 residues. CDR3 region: CSARRDNPPREQYF. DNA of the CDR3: TGCAGTGCTAGGAGGGACAACCCCCCTAGGGAGCAGTACTTC.

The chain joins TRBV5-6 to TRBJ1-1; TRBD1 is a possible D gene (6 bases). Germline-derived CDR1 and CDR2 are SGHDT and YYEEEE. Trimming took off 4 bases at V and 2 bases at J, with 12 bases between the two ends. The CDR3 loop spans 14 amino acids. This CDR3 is CASSPGHFNTEAFF. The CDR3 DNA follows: TGTGCCAGCAGCCCGGGACACTTTAACACTGAAGCTTTCTTT.

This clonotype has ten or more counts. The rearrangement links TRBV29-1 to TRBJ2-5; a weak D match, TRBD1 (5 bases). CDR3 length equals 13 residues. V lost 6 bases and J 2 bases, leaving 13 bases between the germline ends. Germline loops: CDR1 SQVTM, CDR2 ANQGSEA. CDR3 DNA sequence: TGCAGCGTCCAGATGACAGATCAAGAGACCCAGTACTTC. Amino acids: CSVQMTDQETQYF.

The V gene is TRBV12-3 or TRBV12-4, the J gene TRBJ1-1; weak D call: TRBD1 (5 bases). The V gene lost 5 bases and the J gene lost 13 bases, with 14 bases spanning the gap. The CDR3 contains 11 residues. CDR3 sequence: CASSGRGEDFF. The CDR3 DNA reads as TGTGCCAGCAGTGGGAGGGGAGAGGATTTCTTT.

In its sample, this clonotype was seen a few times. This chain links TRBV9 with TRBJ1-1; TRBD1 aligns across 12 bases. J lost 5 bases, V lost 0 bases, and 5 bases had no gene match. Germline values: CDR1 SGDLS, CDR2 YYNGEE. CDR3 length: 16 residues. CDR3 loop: CASSVGGQGALTEAFF. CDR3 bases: TGTGCCAGCAGCGTAGGGGGACAGGGGGCGTTGACTGAAGCTTTCTTT.

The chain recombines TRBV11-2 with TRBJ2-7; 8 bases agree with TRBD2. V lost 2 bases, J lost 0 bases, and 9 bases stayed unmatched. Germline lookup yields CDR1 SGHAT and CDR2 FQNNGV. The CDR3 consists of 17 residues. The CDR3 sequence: CASSLYLLADSSYEQYF. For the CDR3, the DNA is TGTGCCAGCAGCTTATATCTACTAGCGGATAGCTCCTACGAGCAGTACTTC.

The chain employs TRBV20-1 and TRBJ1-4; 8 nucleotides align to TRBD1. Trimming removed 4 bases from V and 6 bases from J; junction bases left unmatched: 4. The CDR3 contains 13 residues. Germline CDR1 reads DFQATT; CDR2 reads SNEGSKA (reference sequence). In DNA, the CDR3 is TGCAGTGCTAAGGACAGGGTTTATGAAAAACTGTTTTTT. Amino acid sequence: CSAKDRVYEKLFF.

Written as DNA, the CDR3 is TGTGCCAGCAGTTTGCGGGGGGCCCCCTCGCTCAATGAGCAGTTCTTC. Translating it yields CASSLRGAPSLNEQFF. The chain joins TRBV27 to TRBJ2-1; 8 nucleotides align to TRBD2. The CDR3 length is 16 residues. Germline loops: CDR1 MNHEY, CDR2 SMNVEV (reference sequence). The V and J ends lost 3 bases and 6 bases, in that order; junction bases with no gene match: 10.

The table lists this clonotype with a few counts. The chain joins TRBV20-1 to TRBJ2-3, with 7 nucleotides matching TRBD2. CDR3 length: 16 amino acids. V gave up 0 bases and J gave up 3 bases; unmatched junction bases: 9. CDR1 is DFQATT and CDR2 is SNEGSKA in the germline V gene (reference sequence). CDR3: CSARDFGRARTDTQYF. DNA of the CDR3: TGCAGTGCTAGAGATTTTGGGAGGGCTAGGACAGATACGCAGTATTTT.

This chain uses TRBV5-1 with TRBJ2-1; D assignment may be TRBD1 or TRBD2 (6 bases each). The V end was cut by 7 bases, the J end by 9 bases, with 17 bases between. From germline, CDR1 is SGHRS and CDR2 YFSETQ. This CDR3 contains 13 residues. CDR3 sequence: CASRYWGAGEQFF. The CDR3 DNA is TGCGCCAGCCGGTATTGGGGGGCCGGTGAGCAGTTCTTC. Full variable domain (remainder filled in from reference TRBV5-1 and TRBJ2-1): KAGVTQTPRYLIKTRGQQVTLSCSPISGHRSVSWYQQTPGQGLQFLFEYFSETQRNKGNFPGRFSGRQFSNSRSEMNVSTLELGDSALYLCASRYWGAGEQFFGPGTRLTVL.

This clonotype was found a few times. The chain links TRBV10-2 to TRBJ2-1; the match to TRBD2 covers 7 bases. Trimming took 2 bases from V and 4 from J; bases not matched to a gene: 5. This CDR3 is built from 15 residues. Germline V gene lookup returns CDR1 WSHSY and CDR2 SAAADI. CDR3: CASSERASGYNEQFF. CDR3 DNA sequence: TGCGCCAGCAGTGAGAGGGCTAGCGGATACAATGAGCAGTTCTTC.

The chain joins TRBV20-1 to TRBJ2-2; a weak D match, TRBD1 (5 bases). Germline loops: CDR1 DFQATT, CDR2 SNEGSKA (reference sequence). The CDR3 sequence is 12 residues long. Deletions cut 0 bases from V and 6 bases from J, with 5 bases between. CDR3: CSAREGPGELFF. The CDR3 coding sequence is TGCAGTGCTAGAGAGGGGCCCGGGGAGCTGTTTTTT.

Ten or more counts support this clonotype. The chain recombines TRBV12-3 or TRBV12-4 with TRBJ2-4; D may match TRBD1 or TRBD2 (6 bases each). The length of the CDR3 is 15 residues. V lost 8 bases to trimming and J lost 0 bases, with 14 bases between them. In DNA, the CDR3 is TGTGCCAGCTGTGGGGGGCGTAAAGCCAAAAACATTCAGTACTTC. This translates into CASCGGRKAKNIQYF.

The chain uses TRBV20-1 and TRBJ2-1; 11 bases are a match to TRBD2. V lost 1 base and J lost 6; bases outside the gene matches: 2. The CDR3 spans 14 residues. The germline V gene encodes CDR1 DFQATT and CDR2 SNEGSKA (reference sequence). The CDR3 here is CSARGLAGTNEQFF. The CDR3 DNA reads TGCAGTGCTAGAGGACTAGCGGGGACCAATGAGCAGTTCTTC.

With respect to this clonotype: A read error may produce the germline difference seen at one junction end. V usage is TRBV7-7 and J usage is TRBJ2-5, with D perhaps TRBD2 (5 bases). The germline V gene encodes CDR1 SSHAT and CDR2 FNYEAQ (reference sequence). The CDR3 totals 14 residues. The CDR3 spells CASSLAPGQETQYF. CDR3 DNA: TGTGCTAGCAGCTTAGCGCCCGGCCAAGAGACCCAGTACTTC. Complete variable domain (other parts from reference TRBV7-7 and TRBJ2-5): GAGVSQSPRYKVTKRGQDVTLRCDPISSHATLYWYQQALGQGPEFLTYFNYEAQPDKSGLPSDRFSAERPEGSISTLTIQRTEQRDSAMYRCASSLAPGQETQYFGPGTRLLVL.

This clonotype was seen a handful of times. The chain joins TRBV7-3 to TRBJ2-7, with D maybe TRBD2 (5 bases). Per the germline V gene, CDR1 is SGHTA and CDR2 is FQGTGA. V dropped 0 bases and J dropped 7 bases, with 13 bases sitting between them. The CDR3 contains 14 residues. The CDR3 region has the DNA TGTGCCAGCAGCTTAACAGCTCAACCGGGAGAGCAGTACTTC. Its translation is CASSLTAQPGEQYF.

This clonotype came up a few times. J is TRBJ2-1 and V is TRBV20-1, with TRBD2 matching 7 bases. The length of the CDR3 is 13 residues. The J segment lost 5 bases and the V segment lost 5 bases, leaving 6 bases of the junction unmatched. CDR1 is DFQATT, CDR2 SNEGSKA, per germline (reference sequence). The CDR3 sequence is CSASAGFDNEQFF. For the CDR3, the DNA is TGCAGTGCTTCAGCGGGATTCGACAATGAGCAGTTCTTC.